Listed below are T cell receptor beta chains from one sample, sequenced in a study of T cells after yellow fever vaccination. TCRdb itself ran the 5' RACE reads through MiXCR, one entry per CDR3 protein. The repertoire holds 450,000 to 600,000 distinct CDR3 sequences, with 13% as singletons. The sequencing here drew on PBMCs, taken on the day of the yellow fever booster vaccination. The receptor source for this set is a man younger than 45 who received the YFV17D yellow fever vaccine. CDR3s include the opening cysteine and the closing phenylalanine or tryptophan. A D gene is named only where the DNA matches it firmly. Clone sizes are given selectively: once, few, many, or a class where the clone is expanded.

13 TRBJ2-5 . TRBV2 few CASSKDVQETQYF TGTGCCAGCAGTAAGGACGTGCAAGAGACCCAGTACTTC
14 TRBJ2-5 TRBD1 TRBV5-4 few CASSPTGPGETQYF TGTGCCAGCAGCCCGACAGGGCCCGGGGAGACCCAGTACTTC
15 TRBJ2-5 TRBD2 TRBV12-3/TRBV12-4 few CASSTSGGPGETQYF TGTGCCAGCAGTACCTCGGGAGGGCCTGGGGAGACCCAGTACTTC
13 TRBJ2-3 . TRBV5-1 few CASSLEPEDTQYF TGCGCCAGCAGCTTGGAGCCTGAGGATACGCAGTATTTT
15 TRBJ2-5 . TRBV21-1 . CASSPAGRFQETQYF TGTGCCAGCAGCCCCGCCGGGCGGTTCCAAGAGACCCAGTACTTC
13 TRBJ2-7 TRBD2 TRBV20-1 . CSAWTSATYEQYF TGCAGTGCTTGGACTAGCGCAACCTACGAGCAGTACTTC
16 TRBJ2-1 . TRBV11-3 . CASSLGAAGPLSEQFF TGTGCCAGCAGCTTAGGGGCGGCGGGTCCCCTCAGTGAGCAGTTCTTC
14 TRBJ1-2 TRBD1 TRBV20-1 . CSASVRDRDYGYTF TGCAGTGCTAGTGTCCGGGACAGGGACTATGGCTACACCTTC
14 TRBJ2-1 . TRBV10-3 few CAISVAVDYNEQFF TGTGCCATCAGTGTGGCCGTAGACTACAATGAGCAGTTCTTC
16 TRBJ2-4 TRBD2 TRBV18 few CASSPTSGSAKNIQYF TGTGCCAGCTCACCGACTAGCGGGAGCGCCAAAAACATTCAGTACTTC
17 TRBJ2-6 . TRBV6-1 few CASSNGKGIAGANVLTF TGTGCCAGCAGCAACGGAAAGGGGATCGCTGGGGCCAACGTCCTGACTTTC
13 TRBJ2-6 . TRBV28 few CARPRPGANVLTF TGTGCCCGACCCCGACCTGGGGCCAACGTCCTGACTTTC
16 TRBJ2-1 . TRBV6-2/TRBV6-3 few CASSLARSSSYNEQFF TGTGCCAGCAGTTTGGCCAGGTCTAGCTCCTACAATGAGCAGTTCTTC
13 TRBJ2-2 . TRBV12-3/TRBV12-4 many CASGHANTGELFF TGTGCCAGCGGCCACGCGAACACCGGGGAGCTGTTTTTT
16 TRBJ2-7 . TRBV11-2 . CASSLSLVHWGYEQYF TGTGCCAGCAGCTTAAGTCTAGTACACTGGGGCTACGAGCAGTACTTC
14 TRBJ1-4 . TRBV5-1 . CASSPTPDIEKLFF TGCGCCAGCAGCCCGACACCGGATATTGAAAAACTGTTTTTT
12 TRBJ2-7 . TRBV2 . CASGAGQAAGYF TGTGCCAGCGGAGCCGGTCAAGCGGCAGGGTACTTC
14 TRBJ2-3 TRBD2 TRBV10-3 many CAITETSGTDTQYF TGTGCCATCACGGAGACTAGCGGCACAGATACGCAGTATTTT
15 TRBJ2-7 TRBD1 TRBV13 . CASSLRGGLSYEQYF TGTGCCAGCAGCTTACGAGGGGGCTTGTCCTACGAGCAGTACTTC
14 TRBJ2-7 TRBD2 TRBV20-1 . CSARVSSGSYEQYF TGCAGTGCTAGAGTCTCTAGCGGCTCCTACGAGCAGTACTTC
15 TRBJ2-5 . TRBV7-2 . CASSSNTLSQETQYF TGTGCCAGCAGCTCCAACACCCTATCGCAAGAGACCCAGTACTTC
15 TRBJ2-3 TRBD2 TRBV4-1 . CASSQGGGRADTQYF TGCGCCAGCAGCCAAGGGGGAGGGCGGGCAGATACGCAGTATTTT
14 TRBJ2-1 . TRBV28 . CASRPWGRYNEQFF TGTGCCAGCAGGCCCTGGGGGCGATACAATGAGCAGTTCTTC
17 TRBJ2-4 . TRBV21-1 . CANSGEKHKVAKNIQYF TGTGCCAACTCTGGCGAAAAACATAAAGTAGCCAAAAACATTCAGTACTTC
17 TRBJ2-3 TRBD2 TRBV5-6 few CASSSKPSGRAADTQYF TGTGCCAGCAGTTCAAAACCTAGCGGGAGGGCCGCAGATACGCAGTATTTT
19 TRBJ2-1 TRBD2 TRBV15 . CATSRDVTGTSGRNNEQFF TGTGCCACCAGCAGAGATGTCACCGGGACTAGCGGGCGGAACAATGAGCAGTTCTTC
13 TRBJ2-5 TRBD2 TRBV20-1 few CSAPRDGRETQYF TGCAGTGCCCCTCGCGACGGGAGGGAGACCCAGTACTTC
15 TRBJ2-1 TRBD2 TRBV11-2 many CASSFLAGLYNEQFF TGTGCCAGCAGCTTCTTAGCGGGGTTATACAATGAGCAGTTCTTC
13 TRBJ1-2 TRBD1 TRBV10-2 . CASGDSGIYGYTF TGCGCCAGCGGGGACAGCGGCATCTATGGCTACACCTTC
16 TRBJ2-2 . TRBV7-9 few CASSSKKGGITGELFF TGTGCCAGCAGCTCAAAAAAGGGGGGCATCACCGGGGAGCTGTTTTTT
14 TRBJ1-2 TRBD1 TRBV6-5 few CASSYLDRGSGYTF TGTGCCAGCAGTTACCTGGACAGGGGGAGCGGCTACACCTTC
16 TRBJ2-7 . TRBV7-2 . CASSLYIPTSTYEQYF TGTGCCAGCAGCTTATATATTCCGACTTCAACCTACGAGCAGTACTTC
14 TRBJ2-1 . TRBV20-1 few CSASPLATYNEQFF TGCAGTGCTAGCCCCCTAGCGACCTACAATGAGCAGTTCTTC
13 TRBJ1-2 . TRBV29-1 . CSVEKSHLGGYTF TGCAGCGTTGAAAAATCACATCTAGGGGGCTACACCTTC
16 TRBJ2-1 TRBD1 TRBV29-1 few CSVELILRTGVNEQFF TGCAGCGTTGAACTAATTTTACGGACAGGGGTCAATGAGCAGTTCTTC
15 TRBJ2-5 TRBD1 TRBV20-1 few CSAQRDRGFQETQYF TGCAGTGCACAGCGGGACAGGGGTTTCCAAGAGACCCAGTACTTC
14 TRBJ2-2 TRBD2 TRBV6-1 . CASSAGLSTGELFF TGTGCCAGCAGCGCGGGACTATCCACCGGGGAGCTGTTTTTT
15 TRBJ2-7 . TRBV5-1 . CASSLVDPHLHEQYF TGCGCCAGCAGCTTGGTAGACCCCCACCTCCACGAGCAGTACTTC
16 TRBJ2-1 TRBD2 TRBV20-1 few CSAASGLADRYNEQFF TGCAGTGCGGCCTCTGGTCTAGCGGACCGCTACAATGAGCAGTTCTTC
14 TRBJ1-2 . TRBV7-6 few CASSPLTGPGGYTF TGTGCCAGCAGCCCACTGACAGGCCCGGGTGGCTACACCTTC
13 TRBJ2-1 TRBD2 TRBV6-2/TRBV6-3 . CASIPSGSNEQFF TGTGCCAGCATCCCTAGCGGGAGCAATGAGCAGTTCTTC
15 TRBJ1-6 . TRBV6-5 few CASSYSWLRGSTLHF TGTGCCAGCAGTTACTCGTGGCTCCGAGGTTCGACCCTCCACTTT
17 TRBJ2-3 TRBD2 TRBV5-1 . CASSFSLAGLSTDTQYF TGCGCCAGCAGCTTCTCGTTAGCGGGACTAAGCACAGATACGCAGTATTTT
15 TRBJ2-3 TRBD1 TRBV29-1 few CSTRGKQGATDTQYF TGCAGCACCAGGGGGAAGCAGGGGGCCACAGATACGCAGTATTTT
16 TRBJ2-1 . TRBV15 few CATSRGRGTIYNEQFF TGTGCCACCAGCAGAGGAAGAGGGACAATATACAATGAGCAGTTCTTC
15 TRBJ2-1 . TRBV25-1 . CASSGQGRSYNEQFF TGTGCCAGCAGTGGCCAGGGGAGGTCCTACAATGAGCAGTTCTTC
14 TRBJ2-1 . TRBV19 . CASNPQGLANEQFF TGTGCCAGTAATCCTCAGGGGCTGGCCAATGAGCAGTTCTTC
12 TRBJ1-1 . TRBV10-2 . CASSESGVEAFF TGCGCCAGCAGTGAGTCTGGGGTTGAAGCTTTCTTT
12 TRBJ1-1 TRBD1 TRBV20-1 few CSAATGGTEAFF TGCAGTGCGGCGACAGGGGGAACTGAAGCTTTCTTT
15 TRBJ2-3 . TRBV19 . CASTPGTSSTDTQYF TGTGCCAGCACCCCCGGGACATCGAGCACAGATACGCAGTATTTT
15 TRBJ1-6 TRBD1 TRBV6-1 few CASALPGQGNSPLHF TGTGCCAGCGCTCTCCCGGGACAGGGTAATTCACCCCTCCACTTT
15 TRBJ2-1 TRBD2 TRBV2 . CASSTTSERRNEQFF TGTGCCAGCAGCACGACTAGCGAGAGGAGGAATGAGCAGTTCTTC
13 TRBJ2-7 . TRBV30 few CAWSGRQGGEQYF TGTGCCTGGAGTGGAAGACAGGGAGGCGAGCAGTACTTC
16 TRBJ2-1 TRBD2 TRBV5-1 few CASSLVSAGAYNEQFF TGCGCCAGCAGCTTGGTCTCGGCGGGAGCTTACAATGAGCAGTTCTTC
14 TRBJ1-2 . TRBV27 . CASSLIGQQDGYTF TGTGCCAGCAGTTTAATTGGCCAGCAGGATGGCTACACCTTC
16 TRBJ1-1 . TRBV6-2/TRBV6-3 few CASSAHGERSGTEAFF TGTGCCAGCAGTGCACATGGGGAACGTTCGGGCACTGAAGCTTTCTTT
15 TRBJ2-1 TRBD1 TRBV5-1 few CASSFGQGPAGEQFF TGCGCCAGCAGCTTCGGACAGGGTCCCGCCGGTGAGCAGTTCTTC
15 TRBJ1-1 . TRBV10-3 few CAISESGAGSSRAFF TGTGCCATCAGTGAGTCTGGCGCGGGGTCAAGTCGAGCTTTCTTT
14 TRBJ2-7 TRBD1 TRBV20-1 few CSAPGTGDFYEQYF TGCAGTGCCCCCGGGACAGGGGATTTTTACGAGCAGTACTTC
14 TRBJ2-2 . TRBV2 few CASTPRVGTGELFF TGTGCCAGCACCCCTCGGGTGGGCACCGGGGAGCTGTTTTTT